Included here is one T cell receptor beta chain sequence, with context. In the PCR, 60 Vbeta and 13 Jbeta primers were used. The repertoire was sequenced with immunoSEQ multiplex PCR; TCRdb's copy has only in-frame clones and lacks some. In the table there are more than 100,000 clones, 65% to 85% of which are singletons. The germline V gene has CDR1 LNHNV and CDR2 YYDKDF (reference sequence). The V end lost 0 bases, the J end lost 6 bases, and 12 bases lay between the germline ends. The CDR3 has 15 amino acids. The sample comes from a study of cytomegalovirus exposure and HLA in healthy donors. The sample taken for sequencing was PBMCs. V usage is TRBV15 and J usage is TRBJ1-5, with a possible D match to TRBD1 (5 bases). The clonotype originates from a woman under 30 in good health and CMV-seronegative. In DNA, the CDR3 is TGTGCCACCAGCAGAGACAGGGTTGAAAGTCAGCCCCAGCATTTT. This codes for CATSRDRVESQPQHF.